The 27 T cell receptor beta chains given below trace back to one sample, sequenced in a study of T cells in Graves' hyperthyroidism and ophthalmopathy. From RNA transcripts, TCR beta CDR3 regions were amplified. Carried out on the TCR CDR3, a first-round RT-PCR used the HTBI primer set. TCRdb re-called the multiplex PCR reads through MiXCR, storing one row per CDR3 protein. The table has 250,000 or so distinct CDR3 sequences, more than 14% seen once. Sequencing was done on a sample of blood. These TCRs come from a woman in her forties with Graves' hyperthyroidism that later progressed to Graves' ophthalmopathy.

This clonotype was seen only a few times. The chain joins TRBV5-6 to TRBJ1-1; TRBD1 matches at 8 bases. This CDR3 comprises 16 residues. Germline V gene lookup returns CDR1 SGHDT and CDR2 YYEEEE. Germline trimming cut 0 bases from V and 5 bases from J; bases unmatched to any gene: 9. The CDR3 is CASSLGRGLLGTEAFF. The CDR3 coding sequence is TGTGCCAGCAGCTTGGGCAGGGGGCTTCTGGGAACTGAAGCTTTCTTT.

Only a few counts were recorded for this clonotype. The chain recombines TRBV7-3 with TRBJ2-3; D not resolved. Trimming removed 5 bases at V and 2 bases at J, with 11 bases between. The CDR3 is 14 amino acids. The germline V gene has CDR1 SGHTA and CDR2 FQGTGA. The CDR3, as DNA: TGTGCCAGCAGCACGACGGATTACACAGATACGCAGTATTTT. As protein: CASSTTDYTDTQYF.

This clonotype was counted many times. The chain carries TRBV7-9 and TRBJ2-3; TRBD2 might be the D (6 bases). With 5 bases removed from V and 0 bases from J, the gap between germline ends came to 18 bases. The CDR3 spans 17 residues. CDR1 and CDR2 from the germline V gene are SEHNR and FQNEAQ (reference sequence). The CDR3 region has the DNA TGTGCCAGCAGCCCCCAGGGACTTATCATTAGCACAGATACGCAGTATTTT. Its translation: CASSPQGLIISTDTQYF.

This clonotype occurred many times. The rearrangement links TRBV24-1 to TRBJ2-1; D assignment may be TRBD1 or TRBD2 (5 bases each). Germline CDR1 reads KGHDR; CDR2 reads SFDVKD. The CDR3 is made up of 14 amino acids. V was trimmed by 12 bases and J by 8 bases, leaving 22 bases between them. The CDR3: CAVGWGPPLYEQFF. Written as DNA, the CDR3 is TGTGCCGTGGGGTGGGGACCTCCTCTTTATGAGCAGTTCTTC.

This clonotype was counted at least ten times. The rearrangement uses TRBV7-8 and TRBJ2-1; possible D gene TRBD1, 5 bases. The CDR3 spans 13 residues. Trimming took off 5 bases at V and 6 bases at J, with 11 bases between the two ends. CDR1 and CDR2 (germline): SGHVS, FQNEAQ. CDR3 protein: CASSIRRGNEQFF. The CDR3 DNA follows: TGTGCCAGCAGCATTAGAAGGGGCAATGAGCAGTTCTTC.

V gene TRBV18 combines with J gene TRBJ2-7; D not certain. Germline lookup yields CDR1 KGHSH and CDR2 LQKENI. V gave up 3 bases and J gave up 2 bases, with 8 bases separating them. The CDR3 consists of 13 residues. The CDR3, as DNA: TGTGCCAGCTCACCGGCAGAGACCTACGAGCAGTACTTC. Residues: CASSPAETYEQYF. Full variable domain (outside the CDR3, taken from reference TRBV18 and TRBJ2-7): NAGVMQNPRHLVRRRGQEARLRCSPMKGHSHVYWYRQLPEEGLKFMVYLQKENIIDESGMPKERFSAEFPKEGPSILRIQQVVRGDSAAYFCASSPAETYEQYFGPGTRLTVT.

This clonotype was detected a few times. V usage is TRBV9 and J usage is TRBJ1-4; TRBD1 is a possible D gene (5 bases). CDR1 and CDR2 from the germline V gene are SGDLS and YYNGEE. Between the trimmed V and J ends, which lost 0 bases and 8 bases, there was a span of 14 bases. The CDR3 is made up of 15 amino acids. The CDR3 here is CASSVEGQGGEKLFF. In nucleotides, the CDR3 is TGTGCCAGCAGCGTAGAAGGCCAGGGAGGGGAAAAACTGTTTTTT.

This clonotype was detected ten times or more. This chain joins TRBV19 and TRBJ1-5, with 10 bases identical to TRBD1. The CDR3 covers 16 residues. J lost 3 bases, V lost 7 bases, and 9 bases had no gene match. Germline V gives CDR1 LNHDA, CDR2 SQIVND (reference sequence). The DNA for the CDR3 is TGTGCCAGTAAGTCGGGACAGGGGACCTTCAATCAGCCCCAGCATTTT. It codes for CASKSGQGTFNQPQHF. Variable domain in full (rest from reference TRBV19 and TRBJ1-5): DGGITQSPKYLFRKEGQNVTLSCEQNLNHDAMYWYRQDPGQGLRLIYYSQIVNDFQKGDIAEGYSVSREKKESFPLTVTSAQKNPTAFYLCASKSGQGTFNQPQHFGDGTRLSIL.

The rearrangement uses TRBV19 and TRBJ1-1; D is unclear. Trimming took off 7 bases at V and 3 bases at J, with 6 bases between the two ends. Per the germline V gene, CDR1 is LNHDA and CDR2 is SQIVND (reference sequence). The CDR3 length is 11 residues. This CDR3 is CASTLYTEAFF. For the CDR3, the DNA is TGTGCCAGTACCCTATACACTGAAGCTTTCTTT.

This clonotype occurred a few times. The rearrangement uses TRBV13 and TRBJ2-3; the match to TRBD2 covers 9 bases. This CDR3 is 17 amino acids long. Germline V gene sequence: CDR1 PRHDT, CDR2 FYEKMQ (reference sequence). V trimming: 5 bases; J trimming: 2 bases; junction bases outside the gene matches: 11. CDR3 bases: TGTGCCAGCAGCCCTACCTCCCTAGCGGGATTCACAGATACGCAGTATTTT. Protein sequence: CASSPTSLAGFTDTQYF. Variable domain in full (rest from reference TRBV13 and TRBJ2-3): AAGVIQSPRHLIKEKRETATLKCYPIPRHDTVYWYQQGPGQDPQFLISFYEKMQSDKGSIPDRFSAQQFSDYHSELNMSSLELGDSALYFCASSPTSLAGFTDTQYFGPGTRLTVL.

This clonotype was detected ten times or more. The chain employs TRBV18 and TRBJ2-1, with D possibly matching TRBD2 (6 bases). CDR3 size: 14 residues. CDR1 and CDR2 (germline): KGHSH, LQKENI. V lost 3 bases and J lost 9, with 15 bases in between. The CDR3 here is CASSPPASEIEQFF. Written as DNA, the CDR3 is TGTGCCAGCTCACCGCCGGCTAGCGAAATTGAGCAGTTCTTC.

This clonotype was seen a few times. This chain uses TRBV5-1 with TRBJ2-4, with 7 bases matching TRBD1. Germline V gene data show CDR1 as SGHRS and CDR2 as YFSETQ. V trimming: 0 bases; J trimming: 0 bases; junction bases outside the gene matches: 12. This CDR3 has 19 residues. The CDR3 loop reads CASSLGPKSQGIAKNIQYF. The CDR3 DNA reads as TGCGCCAGCAGCTTGGGTCCTAAATCACAGGGGATAGCCAAAAACATTCAGTACTTC.

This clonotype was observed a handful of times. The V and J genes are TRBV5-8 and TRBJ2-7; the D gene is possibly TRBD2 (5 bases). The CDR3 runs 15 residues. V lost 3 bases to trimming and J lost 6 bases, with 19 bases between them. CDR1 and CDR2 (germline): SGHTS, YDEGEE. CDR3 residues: CASSSTPLVRPEQYF. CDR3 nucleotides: TGTGCCAGCAGCTCAACCCCACTAGTACGCCCCGAGCAGTACTTC. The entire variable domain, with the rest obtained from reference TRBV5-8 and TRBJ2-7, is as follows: EAGVTQSPTHLIKTRGQQATLRCSPISGHTSVYWYQQALGLGLQFLLWYDEGEERNRGNFPPRFSGRQFPNYSSELNVNALELEDSALYLCASSSTPLVRPEQYFGPGTRLTVT.

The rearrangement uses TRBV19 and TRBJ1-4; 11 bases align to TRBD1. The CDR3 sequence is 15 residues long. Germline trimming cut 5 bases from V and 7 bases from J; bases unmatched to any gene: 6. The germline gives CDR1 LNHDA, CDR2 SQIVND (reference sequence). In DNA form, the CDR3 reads TGTGCCAGTAGTGGGACAGGGGGATTTCGTGAAAAACTGTTTTTT. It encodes CASSGTGGFREKLFF.

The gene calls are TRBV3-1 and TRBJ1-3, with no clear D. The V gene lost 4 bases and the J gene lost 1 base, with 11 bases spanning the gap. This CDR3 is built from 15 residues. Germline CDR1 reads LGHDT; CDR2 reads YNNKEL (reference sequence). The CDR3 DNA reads TGTGCCAGCAGCCGCCCTGTAGTGTCTGGAAACACCATATATTTT. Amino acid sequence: CASSRPVVSGNTIYF. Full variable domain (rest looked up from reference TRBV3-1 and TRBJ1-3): DTAVSQTPKYLVTQMGNDKSIKCEQNLGHDTMYWYKQDSKKFLKIMFSYNNKELIINETVPNRFSPKSPDKAHLNLHINSLELGDSAVYFCASSRPVVSGNTIYFGEGSWLTVV.

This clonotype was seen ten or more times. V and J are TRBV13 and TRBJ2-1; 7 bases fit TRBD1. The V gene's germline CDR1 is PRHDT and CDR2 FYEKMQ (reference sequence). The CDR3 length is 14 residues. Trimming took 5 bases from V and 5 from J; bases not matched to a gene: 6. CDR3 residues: CASSDRDRNNEQFF. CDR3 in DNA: TGTGCCAGCAGCGACCGGGACAGAAACAATGAGCAGTTCTTC.

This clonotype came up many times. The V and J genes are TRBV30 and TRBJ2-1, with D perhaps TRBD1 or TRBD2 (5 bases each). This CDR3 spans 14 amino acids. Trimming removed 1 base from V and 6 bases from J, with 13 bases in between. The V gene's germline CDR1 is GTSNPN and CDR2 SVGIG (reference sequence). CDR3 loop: CAWSGDGGINEQFF. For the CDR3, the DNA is TGTGCCTGGAGTGGGGACGGCGGCATCAATGAGCAGTTCTTC.

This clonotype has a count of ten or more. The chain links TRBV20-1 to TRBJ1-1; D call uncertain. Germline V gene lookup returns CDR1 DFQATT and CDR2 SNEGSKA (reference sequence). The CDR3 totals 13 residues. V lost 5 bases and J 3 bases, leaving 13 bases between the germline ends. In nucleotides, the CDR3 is TGCAGTGCTTGCCGGATCTTTGACACTGAAGCTTTCTTT. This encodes CSACRIFDTEAFF.

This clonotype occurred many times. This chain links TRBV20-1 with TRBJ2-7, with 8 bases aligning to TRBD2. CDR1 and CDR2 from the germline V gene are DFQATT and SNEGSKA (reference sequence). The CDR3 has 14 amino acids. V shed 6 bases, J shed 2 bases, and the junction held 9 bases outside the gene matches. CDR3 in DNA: TGCAGTGCAAGTAAAGCGGGAGAGACCTACGAGCAGTACTTC. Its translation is CSASKAGETYEQYF.

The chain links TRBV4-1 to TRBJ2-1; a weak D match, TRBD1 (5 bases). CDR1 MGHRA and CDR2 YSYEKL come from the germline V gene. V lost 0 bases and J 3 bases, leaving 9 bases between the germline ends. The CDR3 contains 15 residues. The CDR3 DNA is TGCGCCAGCAGCCAAGATTTGGGGCTCTACAATGAGCAGTTCTTC. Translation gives CASSQDLGLYNEQFF.

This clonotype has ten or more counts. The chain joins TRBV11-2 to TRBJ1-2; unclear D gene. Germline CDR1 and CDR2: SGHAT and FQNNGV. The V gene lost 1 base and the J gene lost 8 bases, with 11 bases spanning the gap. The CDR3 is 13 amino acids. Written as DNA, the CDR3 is TGTGCCAGCAGCTTAGGGACCCCGAAAGGCTACACCTTC. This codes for CASSLGTPKGYTF.

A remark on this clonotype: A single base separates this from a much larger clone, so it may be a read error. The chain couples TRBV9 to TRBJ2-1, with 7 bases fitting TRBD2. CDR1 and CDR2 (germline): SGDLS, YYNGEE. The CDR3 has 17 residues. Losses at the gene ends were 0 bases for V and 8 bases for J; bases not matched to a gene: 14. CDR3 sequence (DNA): TGTGCCAGCAGCGTAGGTCTCATGCGGGAGTTTCACGATGAGCAGTTCTTC. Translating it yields CASSVGLMREFHDEQFF. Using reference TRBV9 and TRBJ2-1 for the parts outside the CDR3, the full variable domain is DSGVTQTPKHLITATGQRVTLRCSPRSGDLSVYWYQQSLDQGLQFLIQYYNGEERAKGNILERFSAQQFPDLHSELNLSSLELGDSALYFCASSVGLMREFHDEQFFGPGTRLTVL.

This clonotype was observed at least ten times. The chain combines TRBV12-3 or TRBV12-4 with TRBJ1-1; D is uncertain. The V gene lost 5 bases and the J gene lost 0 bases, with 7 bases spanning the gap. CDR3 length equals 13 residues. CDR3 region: CASSRSMNTEAFF. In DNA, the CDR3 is TGTGCCAGCAGTCGTTCAATGAACACTGAAGCTTTCTTT.

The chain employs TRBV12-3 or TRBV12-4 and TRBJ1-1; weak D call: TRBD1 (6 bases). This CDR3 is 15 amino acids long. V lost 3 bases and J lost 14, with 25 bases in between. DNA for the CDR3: TGTGCCAGCAGTTTGAGCGGAAACAGGGCAGGGTCGTGGTTCTTT. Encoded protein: CASSLSGNRAGSWFF.

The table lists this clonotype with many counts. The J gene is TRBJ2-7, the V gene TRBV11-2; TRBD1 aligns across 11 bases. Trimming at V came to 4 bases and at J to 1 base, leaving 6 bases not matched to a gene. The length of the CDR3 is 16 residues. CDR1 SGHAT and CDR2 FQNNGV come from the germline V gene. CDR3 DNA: TGTGCCAGCAGCTCCACCGGGACAGGGGGTTCCTACGAGCAGTACTTC. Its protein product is CASSSTGTGGSYEQYF.

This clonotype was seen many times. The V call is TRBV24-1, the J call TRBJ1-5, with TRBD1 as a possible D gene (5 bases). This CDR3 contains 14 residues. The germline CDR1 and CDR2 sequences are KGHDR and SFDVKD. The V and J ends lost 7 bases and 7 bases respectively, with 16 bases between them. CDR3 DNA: TGTGCCACCAGAACCAGGGTTGAGGGGCAGCCCCAGCATTTT. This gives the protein CATRTRVEGQPQHF.

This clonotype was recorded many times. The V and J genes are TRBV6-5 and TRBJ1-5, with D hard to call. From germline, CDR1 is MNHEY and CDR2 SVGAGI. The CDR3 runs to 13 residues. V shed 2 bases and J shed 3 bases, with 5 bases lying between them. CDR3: CASSYGVNQPQHF. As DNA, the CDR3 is TGTGCCAGCAGTTACGGGGTCAATCAGCCCCAGCATTTT.